This T cell receptor beta chain was identified in a study of OX40 agonist ivuxolimab in advanced cancers. Regarding the study as a whole: Among expanded peripheral T cells, antigen specificity went undetermined.

The method was immunoSEQ multiplex PCR; TCRdb's version includes in-frame clones alone and lacks a portion of them. In the table there are approximately 84,000 clones, 86% of which are singletons. As to this clone: Its specificity is unknown.

The source material was CD4+ or CD8+ T cells sorted from blood, sampled in a trial of the OX40 agonist ivuxolimab. The receptor comes from an adult with an advanced solid tumor such as melanoma, head and neck, liver or kidney cancer.

The DNA of the CDR3 is TGTGCCACTGCCGGGACTACATTCTACGAGCAGTACTTC. This codes for CATAGTTFYEQYF. This chain links TRBV6-5 with TRBJ2-7; 7 positions agree with TRBD2. V was clipped by 10 bases and J by 3 bases; unmatched bases: 9. CDR3 length: 13 residues. From germline, CDR1 is MNHEY and CDR2 SVGAGI.